Listed below are T cell receptor beta chains from one sample, sequenced in a study of T cell responses to AZD1222 COVID-19 vaccine. Only in-frame clones appear in the TCRdb table, and some are missing; sequencing was by immunoSEQ multiplex PCR. Of tens of thousands of clones in the sample, 90% were seen once. Specimen: peripheral blood, collected on day 0 of AZD1222 vaccination. Every receptor here comes from an adult in good health. CDR3s leave out the opening cysteine and the closing phenylalanine or tryptophan. Size is stated for part of the rows, as once, few or many counts, or as a class when the clone is expanded.

>few|TRBJ1-4|TRBV19
ASSRDRGADEKLF
>-|TRBJ1-5|TRBV19
ASSKKAHGGNQPQH
>-|TRBJ2-1|TRBV24-1
ATSDPGQNNEQF
>-|TRBJ1-1|TRBV13
ASSKDRTNTEAF
>-|TRBJ2-6|TRBV19
ASSPSSAILSGANVLT
>-|TRBJ1-6|TRBV4-1
ASSQRDMGTGVGNSPLH
>-|TRBJ2-5|TRBV28
ASSSDTRNGETQY
>-|TRBJ2-1|TRBV15
ATSRGQGQNDNEQF
>-|TRBJ1-1|TRBV2
ASSRQGYTEAF
>-|TRBJ1-6|TRBV3-1/TRBV3-2
ASSQKVVYNSPLH
>-|TRBJ2-7|TRBV2
ASSQGVTSSTNEQY
>-|TRBJ2-5|TRBV6-5
ASRGGGETQY
>-|TRBJ2-3|TRBV3-1/TRBV3-2
ASSPPGTGRTDTQY
>-|TRBJ1-6|TRBV7-9
ASSLGGAAENSPLH
>-|TRBJ2-7|TRBV3-1/TRBV3-2
ASSLPGEQY
>-|TRBJ2-5|TRBV7-6
ASSLAQGLQETQY
>-|TRBJ1-1|TRBV18
ASSPTPQDLNTEAF
>-|TRBJ2-1|TRBV4-1
ASSSDRDNEQF
>-|TRBJ1-3|TRBV27
ASSLSRPSGSTIGNTIY
>-|TRBJ2-7|TRBV2
ASSNSGGSYEQY
>-|TRBJ2-1|TRBV7-9
ASSLTGGNYNEQF
>-|TRBJ1-5|TRBV28
ASSSDSRNQPQH
>-|TRBJ1-2|TRBV19
ASKVNSHYGYT
>once|TRBJ1-1|TRBV10-2
ASMMGLSAEAF
>-|TRBJ1-2|TRBV11-2
ASSVQPGIFGYT